Presented here are 22 T cell receptor beta chains from one specimen sequenced in a study of CXCR3-negative and CXCR3-positive naive CD8 T cells. Libraries of TRB cDNA were made by 5' RACE and carried UMIs. TCRdb derives one entry per CDR3 protein from the 5' RACE reads, leaving out DNA. The sample table sets out about 130,000 distinct CDR3 sequences. The sequenced sample was naive CXCR3- CD8+ T cells from blood. Subset here: CD45RO-CCR7+CD27+CD95- naive CD8+ T cells lacking CXCR3 (TNR3-). The receptors stem from a human donor in good health. Some clones in this sample may be carry-over from other donors' samples.

V usage is TRBV14 and J usage is TRBJ1-1. This CDR3 spans 13 amino acids. Germline CDR1 and CDR2: SGHDN and FVKESK. The CDR3 here is CASSHDLETEAFF. Full variable domain (remainder filled in from reference TRBV14 and TRBJ1-1): EAGVTQFPSHSVIEKGQTVTLRCDPISGHDNLYWYRRVMGKEIKFLLHFVKESKQDESGMPNNRFLAERTGGTYSTLKVQPAELEDSGVYFCASSHDLETEAFFGQGTRLTVV.

The chain carries TRBV5-5 and TRBJ1-6; TCRdb's assignment of TRBD1 cannot be checked, as there is no DNA. This CDR3 region has 14 residues. CDR1 SGHKS and CDR2 YYEKEE come from the germline V gene (reference sequence). The CDR3 loop is CASSLTTGTSPLHF.

The chain uses TRBV20-1 and TRBJ2-3; TCRdb lists TRBD1, though no DNA is available to test this call. CDR3 length equals 15 residues. Germline loops: CDR1 DFQATT, CDR2 SNEGSKA (reference sequence). The CDR3: CSARKGRSSTDTQYF.

The chain is built from TRBV12-3 or TRBV12-4 and TRBJ2-3; TCRdb proposes TRBD2, but this gene call is untestable without DNA. CDR3 length equals 13 residues. Here the CDR3 reads CAILERGTDTQYF.

V is TRBV7-9 and J is TRBJ1-2; TCRdb picks TRBD1, but there is no DNA to check that call. The CDR3 is 15 residues long. Germline V gives CDR1 SEHNR, CDR2 FQNEAQ (reference sequence). Here the CDR3 reads CASSLTREANYGYTF.

This chain uses TRBV27 with TRBJ2-7; TCRdb selects TRBD1, and the lack of DNA leaves this call unchecked. Germline V lookup: CDR1 MNHEY, CDR2 SMNVEV (reference sequence). This CDR3 is 14 amino acids long. The CDR3: CASSWGTGSYEQYF.

V usage is TRBV29-1 and J usage is TRBJ2-1; the TCRdb call, TRBD2, lacks DNA for checking. Germline V gene lookup returns CDR1 SQVTM and CDR2 ANQGSEA. The CDR3 runs to 12 residues. The CDR3 sequence: CSVERDSNEQFF.

V usage is TRBV6-6 and J usage is TRBJ2-7; without DNA, the TCRdb call of TRBD1 cannot be checked. The germline gives CDR1 MNHNY, CDR2 SVGAGI (reference sequence). This CDR3 comprises 13 residues. This chain's CDR3 is CASRLEGAYEQYF.

The chain uses TRBV7-9 and TRBJ2-3; TCRdb lists TRBD2, though no DNA is available to test this call. The V gene's germline CDR1 is SEHNR and CDR2 FQNEAQ (reference sequence). CDR3 length: 17 amino acids. This CDR3 reads CASSLEEGLSVTDTQYF.

The chain has TRBV29-1 and TRBJ2-1; without DNA, the TCRdb call of TRBD1 cannot be checked. The V gene's germline CDR1 is SQVTM and CDR2 ANQGSEA. This CDR3 has 17 amino acids. CDR3 sequence: CSVEGEFRGMGYNEQFF.

This sequence joins TRBV12-3 or TRBV12-4 and TRBJ1-2. CDR3 size: 12 residues. CDR3: CASSLDNYGYTF.

This sequence joins TRBV5-5 and TRBJ2-5. This CDR3 is built from 13 residues. The V gene's germline CDR1 is SGHKS and CDR2 YYEKEE (reference sequence). Here the CDR3 reads CASRSSTQETQYF.

The chain joins TRBV29-1 to TRBJ2-1. CDR1 SQVTM and CDR2 ANQGSEA come from the germline V gene. The CDR3 is 14 amino acids. The CDR3 spells CSVVGALSYNEQFF.

The gene calls are TRBV27 and TRBJ1-2; TCRdb indicates TRBD1, and absent DNA this call remains unverified. This CDR3 spans 14 amino acids. Germline lookup yields CDR1 MNHEY and CDR2 SMNVEV (reference sequence). The CDR3 protein is CASSSYRVNYGYTF.

The gene calls are TRBV28 and TRBJ1-3. Germline V gives CDR1 MDHEN, CDR2 SYDVKM. The CDR3 is 16 amino acids. The CDR3 region is CASSALHGLPGNTIYF.

This sequence joins TRBV29-1 and TRBJ2-2; the TCRdb call, TRBD1, lacks DNA for checking. Germline loops: CDR1 SQVTM, CDR2 ANQGSEA. The CDR3 spans 14 residues. The CDR3 here is CSVYTVELSGELFF.

This chain links TRBV24-1 with TRBJ2-5; without DNA, the TCRdb call of TRBD2 cannot be checked. The germline gives CDR1 KGHDR, CDR2 SFDVKD. This CDR3 comprises 18 residues. The CDR3 sequence is CVTSDGPRSSGKQETQYF.

The chain links TRBV29-1 to TRBJ2-3; TCRdb's D call of TRBD1 is untestable without DNA. CDR3 length: 14 amino acids. CDR1 SQVTM and CDR2 ANQGSEA come from the germline V gene. The chain's CDR3 is CSVEGGAGTDTQYF.

The V and J genes are TRBV28 and TRBJ2-7. Germline V gene data show CDR1 as MDHEN and CDR2 as SYDVKM. The CDR3 extends over 11 amino acids. This CDR3 reads CASNSNYEQYF.

This chain uses TRBV9 with TRBJ1-2; TCRdb outputs TRBD1, but without DNA this stays unchecked. Germline CDR1 reads SGDLS; CDR2 reads YYNGEE. This CDR3 spans 14 amino acids. The CDR3 sequence is CASSVQTGAYGYTF.

The rearrangement joins TRBV20-1 to TRBJ2-1; checking the TCRdb D call of TRBD2 is not possible without DNA. Germline V CDR1 and CDR2: DFQATT, SNEGSKA (reference sequence). The CDR3 extends over 16 amino acids. CDR3 region: CSARANRLAAYNEQFF.

The rearrangement uses TRBV29-1 and TRBJ2-7; TCRdb's D gene call, TRBD1, goes unchecked for lack of DNA. The CDR3 runs to 14 residues. CDR1 is SQVTM, CDR2 ANQGSEA, per germline. CDR3 amino acids: CSVSGTLNLSEQYF.